Below, one TCR beta chain is given with its context. In germline, CDR1 is SGHRS, CDR2 YFSETQ. This CDR3 comprises 14 residues. The V end lost 3 bases, the J end lost 4 bases, and 12 bases lay between the germline ends. PBMC libraries mostly used roughly 460 ng of input genomic DNA, with six replicates per sample. The repertoire was sequenced with immunoSEQ multiplex PCR; TCRdb's copy has only in-frame clones and lacks some. The table lists about 72,000 clones, over 70% of them singletons, with around 3.2% in the top ten. The data originate from a study of neoadjuvant anti-PD-1 for oral cavity cancer. This chain uses TRBV5-1 with TRBJ2-3; TRBD1 might be the D (5 bases). The sequence derives from a person aged 35 to 85 with oral cavity squamous cell carcinoma. The source was PBMCs, collected before nivolumab (anti-PD-1) treatment. The DNA for the CDR3 is TGCGCCAGCAGCTCAGCTCAGGGATCAGATACGCAGTATTTT. It yields the protein CASSSAQGSDTQYF.